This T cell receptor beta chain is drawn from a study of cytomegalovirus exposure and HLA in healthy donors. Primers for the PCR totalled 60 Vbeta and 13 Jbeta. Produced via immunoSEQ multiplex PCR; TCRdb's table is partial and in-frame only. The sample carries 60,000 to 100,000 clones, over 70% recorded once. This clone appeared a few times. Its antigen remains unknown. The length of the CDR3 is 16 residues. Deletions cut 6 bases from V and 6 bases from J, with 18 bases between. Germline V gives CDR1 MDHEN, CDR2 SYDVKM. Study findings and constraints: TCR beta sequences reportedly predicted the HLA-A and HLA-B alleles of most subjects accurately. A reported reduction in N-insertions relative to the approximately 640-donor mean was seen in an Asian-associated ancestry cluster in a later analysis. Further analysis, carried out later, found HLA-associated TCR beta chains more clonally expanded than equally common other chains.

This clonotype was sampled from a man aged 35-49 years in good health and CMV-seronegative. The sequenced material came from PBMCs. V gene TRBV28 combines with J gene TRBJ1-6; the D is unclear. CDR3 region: CASSPPPTTVNSPLHF. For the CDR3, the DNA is TGTGCCAGCAGCCCTCCACCGACAACAGTTAATTCACCCCTCCACTTT.